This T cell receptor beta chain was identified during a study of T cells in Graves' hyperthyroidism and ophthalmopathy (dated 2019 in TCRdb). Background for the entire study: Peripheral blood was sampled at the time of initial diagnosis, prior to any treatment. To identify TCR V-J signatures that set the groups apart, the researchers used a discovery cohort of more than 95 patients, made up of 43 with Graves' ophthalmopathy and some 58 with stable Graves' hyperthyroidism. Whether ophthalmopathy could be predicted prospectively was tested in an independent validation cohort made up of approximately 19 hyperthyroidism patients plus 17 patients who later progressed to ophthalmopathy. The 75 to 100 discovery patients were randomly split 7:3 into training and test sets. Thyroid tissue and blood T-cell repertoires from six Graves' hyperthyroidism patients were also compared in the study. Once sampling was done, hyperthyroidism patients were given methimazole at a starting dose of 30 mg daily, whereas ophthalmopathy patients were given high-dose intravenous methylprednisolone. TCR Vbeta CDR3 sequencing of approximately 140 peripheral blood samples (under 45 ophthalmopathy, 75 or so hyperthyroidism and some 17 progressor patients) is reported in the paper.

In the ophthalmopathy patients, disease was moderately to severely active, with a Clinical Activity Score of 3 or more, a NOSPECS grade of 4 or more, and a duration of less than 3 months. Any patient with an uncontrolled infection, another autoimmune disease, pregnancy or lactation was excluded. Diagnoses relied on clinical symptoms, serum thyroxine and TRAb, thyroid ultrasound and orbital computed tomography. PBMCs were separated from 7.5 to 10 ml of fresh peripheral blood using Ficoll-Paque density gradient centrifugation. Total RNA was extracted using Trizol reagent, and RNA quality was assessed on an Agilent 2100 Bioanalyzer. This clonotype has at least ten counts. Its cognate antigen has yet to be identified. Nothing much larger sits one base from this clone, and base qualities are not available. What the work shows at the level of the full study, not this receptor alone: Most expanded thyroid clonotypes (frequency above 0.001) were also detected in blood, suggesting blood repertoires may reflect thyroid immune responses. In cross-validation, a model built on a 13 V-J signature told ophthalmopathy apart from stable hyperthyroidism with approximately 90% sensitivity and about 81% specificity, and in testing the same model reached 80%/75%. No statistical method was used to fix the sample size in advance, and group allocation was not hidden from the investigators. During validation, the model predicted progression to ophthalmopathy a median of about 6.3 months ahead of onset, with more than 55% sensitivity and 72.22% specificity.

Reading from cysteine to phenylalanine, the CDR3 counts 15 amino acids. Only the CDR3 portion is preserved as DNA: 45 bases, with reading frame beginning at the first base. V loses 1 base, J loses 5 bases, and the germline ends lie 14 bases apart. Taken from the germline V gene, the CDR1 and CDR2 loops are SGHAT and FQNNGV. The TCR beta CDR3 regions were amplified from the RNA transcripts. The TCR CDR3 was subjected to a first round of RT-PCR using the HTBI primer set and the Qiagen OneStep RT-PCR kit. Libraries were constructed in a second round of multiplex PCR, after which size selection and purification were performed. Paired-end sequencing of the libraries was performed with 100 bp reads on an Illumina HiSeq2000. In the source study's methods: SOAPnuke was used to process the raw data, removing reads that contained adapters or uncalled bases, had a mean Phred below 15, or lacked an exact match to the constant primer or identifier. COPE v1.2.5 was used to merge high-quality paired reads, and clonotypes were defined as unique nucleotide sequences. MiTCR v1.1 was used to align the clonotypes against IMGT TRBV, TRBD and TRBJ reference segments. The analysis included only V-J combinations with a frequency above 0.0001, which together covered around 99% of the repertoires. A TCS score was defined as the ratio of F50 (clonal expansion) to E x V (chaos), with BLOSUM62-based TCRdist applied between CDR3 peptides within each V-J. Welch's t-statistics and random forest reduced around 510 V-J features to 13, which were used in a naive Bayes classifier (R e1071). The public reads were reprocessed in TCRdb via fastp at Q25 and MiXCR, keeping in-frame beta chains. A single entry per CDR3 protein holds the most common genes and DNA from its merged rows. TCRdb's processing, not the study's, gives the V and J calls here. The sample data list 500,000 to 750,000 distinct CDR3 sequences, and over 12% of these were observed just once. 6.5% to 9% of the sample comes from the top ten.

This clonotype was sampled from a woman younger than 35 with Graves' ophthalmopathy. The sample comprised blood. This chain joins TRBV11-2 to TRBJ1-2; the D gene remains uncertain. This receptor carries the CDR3 CASSLGARGGYGYTF. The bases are TGTGCCAGCAGCTTAGGGGCGCGAGGAGGGTATGGCTACACCTTC.